These 30 T cell receptor beta chains were all obtained from the same sample, sequenced in a study of T-cell memory formation after mild COVID-19. Each CDR3 protein is one row after TCRdb ran MiXCR on the 5' RACE reads. The sample includes under 250,000 distinct CDR3 sequences, approximately 15% seen only once; the top ten take approximately 2.1%. Sequenced material: PBMCs or a T cell subset sorted from them (not recorded which). These TCRs come from an adult woman who had mild COVID-19 (a few samples of this study predate the infection). Cell type and time point are not known.

This clonotype was recorded many times. The chain employs TRBV5-1 and TRBJ1-1; 9 bases match TRBD1. After removal of 0 bases from V and 7 bases from J, the junction contained 7 bases not matched to a gene. Germline CDR1 and CDR2: SGHRS and YFSETQ. The CDR3 has 15 residues. The CDR3 reads CASSLGARTGVEAFF. Written as DNA, the CDR3 is TGCGCCAGCAGCTTGGGGGCCCGGACAGGGGTTGAAGCTTTCTTT.

This clonotype was picked up one time. This chain connects TRBV5-1 to TRBJ2-1; no clear D gene. The CDR3 totals 14 residues. V was clipped by 4 bases and J by 5 bases, with 13 bases between them. From germline, CDR1 is SGHRS and CDR2 YFSETQ. The CDR3 nucleotides are TGCGCCAGCAGCACCGGACGGAGCAACAATGAGCAGTTCTTC. This translates into CASSTGRSNNEQFF.

This sequence joins TRBV18 and TRBJ1-2; TRBD1 agrees at 7 bases. This CDR3 spans 15 amino acids. Germline V gives CDR1 KGHSH, CDR2 LQKENI. With 4 bases clipped from V and 0 bases from J, the junction kept 5 bases outside the gene matches. The CDR3 sequence: CASSQQGQSNYGYTF. As DNA, the CDR3 is TGTGCCAGCTCACAGCAGGGACAGTCTAACTATGGCTACACCTTC.

This clonotype has more than one count but fewer than ten. The V and J genes are TRBV7-8 and TRBJ2-1, with 8 positions matching TRBD2. The V segment lost 4 bases and the J segment 6 bases; nucleotides outside the gene matches: 5. This CDR3 comprises 14 residues. CDR1 is SGHVS and CDR2 is FQNEAQ in the germline V gene. CDR3 DNA sequence: TGTGCCAGCAGCTCGGCGGGAGGATTCAATGAGCAGTTCTTC. This translates into CASSSAGGFNEQFF.

This clonotype was picked up a small number of times. The chain carries TRBV5-6 and TRBJ1-5, with unresolved D. Trimming stripped 4 bases from V and 6 bases from J, with 11 bases between. The CDR3 totals 13 residues. CDR1 and CDR2 from the germline V gene are SGHDT and YYEEEE. The CDR3 nucleotides read TGTGCCAGCAGCCTCCGGGCCGGTCAGCCCCAGCATTTT. Protein sequence: CASSLRAGQPQHF. The variable domain in full, completed from reference TRBV5-6 and TRBJ1-5, reads DAGVTQSPTHLIKTRGQQVTLRCSPKSGHDTVSWYQQALGQGPQFIFQYYEEEERQRGNFPDRFSGHQFPNYSSELNVNALLLGDSALYLCASSLRAGQPQHFGDGTRLSIL.

This rearrangement joins TRBV30 to TRBJ1-1; 7 bases map to TRBD1. The CDR3 totals 11 residues. V gave up 7 bases and J gave up 7 bases; unmatched junction bases: 6. The germline gives CDR1 GTSNPN, CDR2 SVGIG (reference sequence). CDR3 sequence reads: CALGTALEAFF. The CDR3 region has the DNA TGTGCCTTAGGGACAGCCCTTGAAGCTTTCTTT.

In its sample, this clonotype was seen many times. The V gene is TRBV7-9, the J gene TRBJ2-7; unclear D gene. The CDR3 runs to 14 residues. The germline CDR1 and CDR2 sequences are SEHNR and FQNEAQ (reference sequence). Deletions cut 0 bases from V and 0 bases from J, with 6 bases between. The CDR3 loop reads CASSLAGFSYEQYF. CDR3 nucleotide sequence: TGTGCCAGCAGCTTAGCGGGGTTCTCCTACGAGCAGTACTTC.

V and J are TRBV25-1 and TRBJ2-7; D is ambiguous. Germline V lookup: CDR1 MGHDK, CDR2 SYGVNS. This CDR3 is 14 amino acids long. V lost 3 bases and J lost 0, with 9 bases in between. CDR3 nucleotide sequence: TGTGCCAGCAGTGATAGACATAGCTCCTACGAGCAGTACTTC. Its protein product is CASSDRHSSYEQYF.

The sample holds a few counts of this clonotype. V gene TRBV18 combines with J gene TRBJ2-1; 8 nucleotides align to TRBD2. The CDR3 extends over 17 amino acids. The germline CDR1 and CDR2 sequences are KGHSH and LQKENI. V shed 2 bases, J shed 7 bases, and the junction held 13 bases outside the gene matches. CDR3 loop: CASSPYGSGTGGNEQFF. DNA for the CDR3: TGTGCCAGCTCACCATACGGATCCGGGACGGGAGGGAATGAGCAGTTCTTC.

This clonotype has a count of ten or more. V is TRBV7-9 and J is TRBJ2-5; D perhaps matches TRBD1 (6 bases). Trimming took 1 base from V and 4 from J, leaving 13 bases between them. The CDR3 length is 15 residues. CDR1 is SEHNR, CDR2 FQNEAQ, per germline (reference sequence). The CDR3 sequence: CASSLGAGARETQYF. CDR3 DNA: TGTGCCAGCAGCTTAGGAGCAGGGGCGCGAGAGACCCAGTACTTC.

This clonotype came up a few times. The chain employs TRBV7-8 and TRBJ2-2; the D call may be TRBD1 or TRBD2 (5 bases each). Germline CDR1 reads SGHVS; CDR2 reads FQNEAQ. This CDR3 spans 15 amino acids. The V end was cut by 5 bases, the J end by 9 bases, with 19 bases between. CDR3 DNA: TGTGCCAGCAGCAAGAGAGAGGGGTTTAGTAGGGAGCTGTTTTTT. Translation: CASSKREGFSRELFF.

This clonotype has more than one count but fewer than ten. The rearrangement uses TRBV28 and TRBJ2-7, with 7 bases lining up with TRBD1. The V and J ends lost 7 bases and 2 bases, in that order; junction bases with no gene match: 5. The germline CDR1 and CDR2 sequences are MDHEN and SYDVKM. The CDR3 is 13 residues long. Here the CDR3 reads CASTTGQPYEQYF. The DNA of the CDR3 is TGTGCCAGCACAACGGGACAGCCCTACGAGCAGTACTTC.

This clonotype was counted a few times. This chain connects TRBV4-1 to TRBJ1-2, with TRBD1 matching 7 bases. From germline, CDR1 is MGHRA and CDR2 YSYEKL. The ends lost 1 base at V and 0 bases at J; junction bases unmatched: 2. This CDR3 comprises 15 residues. Here the CDR3 reads CASSQGDRANYGYTF. The CDR3 nucleotides read TGCGCCAGCAGCCAAGGGGACAGAGCTAACTATGGCTACACCTTC.

This clonotype was observed a handful of times. The V and J genes are TRBV9 and TRBJ2-1; 11 bases align to TRBD2. Per the germline V gene, CDR1 is SGDLS and CDR2 is YYNGEE. V lost 1 base and J lost 9; bases outside the gene matches: 6. This CDR3 spans 15 amino acids. CDR3 region: CASSVRPSGGSEQFF. The DNA for the CDR3 is TGTGCCAGCAGCGTAAGGCCTAGCGGGGGGTCTGAGCAGTTCTTC.

This clonotype came up once. The genes are TRBV19 and TRBJ1-1; D gene unclear. The V end lost 4 bases, the J end lost 6 bases, and 12 bases lay between the germline ends. The CDR3 consists of 13 residues. Germline CDR1 reads LNHDA; CDR2 reads SQIVND (reference sequence). The CDR3 is CASSNQAGAEAFF. In nucleotides, the CDR3 is TGTGCCAGTAGTAATCAGGCAGGCGCTGAAGCTTTCTTT.

This clonotype was counted once. V gene TRBV3-1 combines with J gene TRBJ1-5; the D gene is possibly TRBD1 (5 bases). There are 15 residues in the CDR3. CDR1 LGHDT and CDR2 YNNKEL come from the germline V gene (reference sequence). V was shortened by 1 base and J by 4 bases, with 11 bases between the two germline ends. This CDR3 is CASSQGSRGNQPQHF. The CDR3 coding sequence is TGTGCCAGCAGCCAAGGGTCGAGGGGAAATCAGCCCCAGCATTTT.

V is TRBV25-1 and J is TRBJ2-2; the D gene is possibly TRBD1 (5 bases). The germline V gene has CDR1 MGHDK and CDR2 SYGVNS. The CDR3 spans 15 residues. The V gene lost 6 bases and the J gene lost 1 base, with 12 bases spanning the gap. CDR3 DNA sequence: TGTGCCAGCAGCTTACAGGACGTGAACACCGGGGAGCTGTTTTTT. It yields the protein CASSLQDVNTGELFF.

This chain connects TRBV2 to TRBJ1-6, with 10 bases lining up with TRBD1. The CDR3 runs to 12 residues. Germline V gene lookup returns CDR1 SNHLY and CDR2 FYNNEI. CDR3 loop: CGGGQGYSPLHF. Written as DNA, the CDR3 is TGTGGCGGGGGACAGGGGTATTCACCCCTCCACTTT.

This clonotype was observed a handful of times. The rearrangement links TRBV20-1 to TRBJ2-5; no firm D call. This CDR3 spans 11 amino acids. The V gene lost 5 bases and the J gene lost 5 bases, with 9 bases spanning the gap. Per the germline V gene, CDR1 is DFQATT and CDR2 is SNEGSKA (reference sequence). The CDR3, as DNA: TGCAGTGCTGGGATAGTGGAGACCCAGTACTTC. Translation gives CSAGIVETQYF.

The genes are TRBV4-1 and TRBJ2-6; 7 bases fit TRBD1. CDR1 and CDR2 (germline): MGHRA, YSYEKL. With 1 base clipped from V and 1 base from J, the junction kept 7 bases outside the gene matches. The CDR3 has 18 residues. CDR3 residues: CASSQVTGAMSGANVLTF. In DNA, the CDR3 is TGCGCCAGCAGCCAAGTCACAGGGGCGATGTCTGGGGCCAACGTCCTGACTTTC.

This clonotype was counted only a few times. The chain joins TRBV7-2 to TRBJ2-7, with D perhaps TRBD1 (6 bases). The V end lost 4 bases, the J end lost 11 bases, and 24 bases lay between the germline ends. The CDR3 has 15 amino acids. In germline, CDR1 is SGHTA, CDR2 FQGNSA. As DNA, the CDR3 is TGTGCCAGCAGCTGGGGGCCTTCTATGGACGGAAGGAAGTACTTC. Protein: CASSWGPSMDGRKYF. The full variable domain, its missing parts supplied by reference TRBV7-2 and TRBJ2-7, is GAGVSQSPSNKVTEKGKDVELRCDPISGHTALYWYRQSLGQGLEFLIYFQGNSAPDKSGLPSDRFSAERTGGSVSTLTIQRTQQEDSAVYLCASSWGPSMDGRKYFGPGTRLTVT.

CDR3 DNA: TGTGCCAGCAGTTACCGGGGGGGGACTAGCGGGAAAGAGACCCAGTACTTC. It codes for CASSYRGGTSGKETQYF. V and J are TRBV6-2 or TRBV6-3 and TRBJ2-5, with 13 nucleotides matching TRBD2. V lost 2 bases, J lost 3 bases, and 6 bases stayed unmatched. This CDR3 has 17 residues. Germline lookup yields CDR1 MNHEY and CDR2 SVGEGT.

The V call is TRBV5-1, the J call TRBJ1-2; 8 bases match TRBD1. J gave up 4 bases and V 2 bases, and 13 bases lay outside the gene matches. CDR3 length: 17 residues. Germline CDR1 and CDR2: SGHRS and YFSETQ. Written as DNA, the CDR3 is TGCGCCAGCAGCTTAGGGACTGCCACAGGGGGAACCTATGGCTACACCTTC. Its translation is CASSLGTATGGTYGYTF. Based on the CDR3 plus reference TRBV5-1 and TRBJ1-2, the full variable domain is KAGVTQTPRYLIKTRGQQVTLSCSPISGHRSVSWYQQTPGQGLQFLFEYFSETQRNKGNFPGRFSGRQFSNSRSEMNVSTLELGDSALYLCASSLGTATGGTYGYTFGSGTRLTVV.

The chain employs TRBV5-1 and TRBJ2-1; D not certain. The CDR3 totals 19 residues. Trimming took off 3 bases at V and 1 base at J, with 23 bases between the two ends. CDR1 is SGHRS, CDR2 YFSETQ, per germline. The CDR3 DNA reads TGCGCCAGCAGCTCGCGGTCGGCCCAGGTTATTGGATCCTACAATGAGCAGTTCTTC. Its protein product is CASSSRSAQVIGSYNEQFF.

The chain employs TRBV7-6 and TRBJ2-7, with D unclear. The CDR3 has 15 amino acids. From germline, CDR1 is SGHVS and CDR2 FNYEAQ. V lost 4 bases to trimming and J lost 2 bases, with 15 bases between them. Here the CDR3 reads CASSSISSGPYEQYF. The CDR3 DNA reads TGTGCCAGCAGCTCGATATCATCGGGTCCCTACGAGCAGTACTTC. The entire variable domain, with the rest obtained from reference TRBV7-6 and TRBJ2-7, is as follows: GAGVSQSPRYKVTKRGQDVALRCDPISGHVSLYWYRQALGQGPEFLTYFNYEAQQDKSGLPNDRFSAERPEGSISTLTIQRTEQRDSAMYRCASSSISSGPYEQYFGPGTRLTVT.

This sequence joins TRBV6-2 or TRBV6-3 and TRBJ1-2; D remains unclear. Germline assignment: CDR1 MNHEY and CDR2 SVGEGT. The CDR3 is made up of 14 amino acids. V was pared by 8 bases and J by 0 bases, with 13 bases between. The CDR3 nucleotides are TGTGCCAGCGGAGCAGCCCCCACTAACTATGGCTACACCTTC. Translated: CASGAAPTNYGYTF.

The chain is built from TRBV5-1 and TRBJ2-3, with a weak D call TRBD2 (5 bases). This CDR3 has 14 residues. CDR1 is SGHRS and CDR2 is YFSETQ in the germline V gene. The V end lost 5 bases, the J end lost 7 bases, and 17 bases lay between the germline ends. The CDR3: CASRMDLSGNTQYF. In DNA, the CDR3 is TGCGCCAGCAGGATGGACTTATCGGGAAATACGCAGTATTTT.

This rearrangement joins TRBV5-1 to TRBJ2-1; TRBD2 matches at 7 bases. CDR3 length equals 16 residues. Losses at the gene ends were 6 bases for V and 7 bases for J; bases not matched to a gene: 16. CDR1 SGHRS and CDR2 YFSETQ come from the germline V gene. The CDR3 nucleotides are TGCGCCAGCACCCAGTATGGAGGGAGGGCCGGGAATGAGCAGTTCTTC. As protein: CASTQYGGRAGNEQFF.

The V and J genes are TRBV6-5 and TRBJ2-3; 11 bases agree with TRBD2. V lost 4 bases, J lost 6 bases, and 6 bases stayed unmatched. The CDR3 contains 15 residues. The germline gives CDR1 MNHEY, CDR2 SVGAGI. CDR3 protein: CASSSSGGPFDTQYF. DNA of the CDR3: TGTGCCAGCAGTTCTAGCGGGGGGCCGTTCGATACGCAGTATTTT.

The chain joins TRBV18 to TRBJ2-7; 9 bases fit TRBD1. V was pared by 8 bases and J by 2 bases, with 10 bases of the junction left unmatched. This CDR3 is built from 15 residues. Germline loops: CDR1 KGHSH, CDR2 LQKENI. DNA for the CDR3: TGTGCCAGCGCCCGGGACCGGGACAGGGCCTACGAGCAGTACTTC. This encodes CASARDRDRAYEQYF.